The clone carrying this TCR beta chain appeared a few times. Its antigen is not known. The sample originates from a study of cytomegalovirus exposure and HLA in healthy donors. Across the whole study: HLA-typed donors contributed about 85 million unique TCRs, which were held in an early data release. Study-wide points: Association with HLA alleles at 0.05 false discovery rate was found for 15,000 to 20,000 TCR beta sequences in a later analysis.

The PCR used 60 Vbeta and 13 Jbeta primers. Authors' methods: In a later analysis, of 80 million to 90 million unique beta chains, about 12 million appeared in at least two donors. Method: immunoSEQ multiplex PCR; TCRdb's copy keeps in-frame clones and lacks some. The DNA gave D and trimming, while V, J and clone size come from that table. Of more than 90,000 clones in the sample, 82% were seen once. The sequencing input was PBMCs. The TCR originated in a man in his fifties or sixties in good health and CMV-seronegative.

The CDR3 loop is CASSVSAGDEQFF. CDR3 DNA sequence: TGTGCCAGCAGCGTTTCAGCGGGAGATGAGCAGTTCTTC. This rearrangement joins TRBV9 to TRBJ2-1; 8 bases align to TRBD2. Trimming at V came to 2 bases and at J to 8 bases, leaving 3 bases not matched to a gene. The length of the CDR3 is 13 residues. Germline loops: CDR1 SGDLS, CDR2 YYNGEE.